This T cell receptor beta chain is drawn from a study of shared T cell receptors in the human thymus. J was trimmed by 1 base and V by 10 bases; bases with no gene match: 5. The CDR3 spans 13 residues. Germline CDR1 PRHDT, CDR2 FYEKMQ (reference sequence). Measured with immunoSEQ multiplex PCR; TCRdb has only the in-frame clones, and not every one. The table shows roughly 550,000 clones, with about 80% occurring only once. This same sample was also taken into another study, of human thymus T cells. That paper states: Donors were healthy Finnish babies undergoing corrective operations for congenital heart defects. Corrective cardiac operations yielded the resected thymus tissue. Thymic and blood repertoires appeared to show biased V and J gene usage. Unrelated individuals reportedly shared highly overlapping thymic TCR repertoires.

The V and J genes are TRBV13 and TRBJ1-2; 8 bases are shared with TRBD1. Sequencing used thymocytes. The TCR sequence derives from a boy under two years old with a congenital heart defect. Here the CDR3 DNA reads TGTGCCACCCCAGGGGGCGATAACTATGGCTACACCTTC. Protein sequence: CATPGGDNYGYTF.